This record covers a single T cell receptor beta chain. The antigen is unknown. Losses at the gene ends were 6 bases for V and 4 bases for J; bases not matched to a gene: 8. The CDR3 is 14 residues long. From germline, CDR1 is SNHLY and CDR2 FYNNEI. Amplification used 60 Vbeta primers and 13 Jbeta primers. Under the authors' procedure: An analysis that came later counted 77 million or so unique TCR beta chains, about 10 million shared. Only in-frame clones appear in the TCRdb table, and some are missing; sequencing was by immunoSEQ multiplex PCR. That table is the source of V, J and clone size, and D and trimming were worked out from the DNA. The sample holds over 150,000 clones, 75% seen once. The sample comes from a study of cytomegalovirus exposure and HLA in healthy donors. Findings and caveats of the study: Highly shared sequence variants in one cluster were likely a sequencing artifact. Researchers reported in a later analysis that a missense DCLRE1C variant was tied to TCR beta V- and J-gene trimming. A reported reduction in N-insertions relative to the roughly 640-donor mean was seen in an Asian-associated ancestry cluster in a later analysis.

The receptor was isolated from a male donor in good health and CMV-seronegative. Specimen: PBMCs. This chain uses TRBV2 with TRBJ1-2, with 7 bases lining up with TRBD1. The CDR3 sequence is CASSSSRDSYGYTF. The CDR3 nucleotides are TGTGCCAGCAGCTCAAGCCGGGACAGCTATGGCTACACCTTC.